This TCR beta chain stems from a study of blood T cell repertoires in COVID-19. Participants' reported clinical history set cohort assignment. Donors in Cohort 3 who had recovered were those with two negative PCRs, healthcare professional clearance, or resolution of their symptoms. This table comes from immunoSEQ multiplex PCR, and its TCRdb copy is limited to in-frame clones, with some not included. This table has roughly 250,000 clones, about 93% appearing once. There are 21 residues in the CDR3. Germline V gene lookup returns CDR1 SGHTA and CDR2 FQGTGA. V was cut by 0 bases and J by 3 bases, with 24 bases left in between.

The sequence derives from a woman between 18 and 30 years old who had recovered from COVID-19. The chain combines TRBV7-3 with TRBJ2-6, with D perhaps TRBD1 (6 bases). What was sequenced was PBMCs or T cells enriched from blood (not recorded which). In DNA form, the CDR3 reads TGTGCCAGCAGCTTAACTCCGGACAGCGCGCCGTTTTCTCTTGGGGCCAACGTCCTGACTTTC. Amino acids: CASSLTPDSAPFSLGANVLTF.